The present entry profiles one T cell receptor beta chain with its context. RNA served as the template for amplifying TCR beta CDR3 regions. In the first round, RT-PCR was carried out with HTBI primers, and a multiplex PCR formed the second round. From the multiplex PCR reads, TCRdb called clonotypes with MiXCR, one entry per CDR3 protein. Found here are 240,000 or so distinct CDR3 sequences, around 45% of them singletons; the top ten hold about 45%. The data originate from a study of Graves' ophthalmopathy and Graves' hyperthyroidism. The CDR3 runs 13 residues. V shed 7 bases, J shed 3 bases, and the junction held 6 bases outside the gene matches. CDR1 and CDR2 from the germline V gene are MGHDK and SYGVNS. PBMCs were isolated by Ficoll-Paque density gradient centrifugation, using 8 to 10 ml of fresh peripheral blood as the starting material.

This sequence joins TRBV25-1 and TRBJ2-7, with 7 bases matching TRBD1. Sequenced input: peripheral blood. This clonotype originated in an adult man with Graves' ophthalmopathy. CDR3 in amino acids: CASKTGTIYEQYF. CDR3 nucleotides: TGTGCCAGCAAGACAGGGACCATCTACGAGCAGTACTTC.